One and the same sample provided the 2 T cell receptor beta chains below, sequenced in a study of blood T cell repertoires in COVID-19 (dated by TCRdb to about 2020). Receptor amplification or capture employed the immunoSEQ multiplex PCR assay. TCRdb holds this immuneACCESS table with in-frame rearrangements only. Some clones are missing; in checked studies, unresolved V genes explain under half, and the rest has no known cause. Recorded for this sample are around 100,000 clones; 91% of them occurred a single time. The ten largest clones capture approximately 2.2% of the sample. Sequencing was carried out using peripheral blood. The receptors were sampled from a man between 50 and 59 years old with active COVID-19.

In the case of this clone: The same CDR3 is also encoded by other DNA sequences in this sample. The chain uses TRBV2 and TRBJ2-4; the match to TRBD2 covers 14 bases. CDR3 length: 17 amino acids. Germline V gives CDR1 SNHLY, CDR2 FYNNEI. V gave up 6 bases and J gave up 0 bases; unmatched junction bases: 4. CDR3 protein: CASSGTSGGLAKNIQYF. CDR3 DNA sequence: TGTGCCAGCAGCGGGACTAGCGGGGGCCTAGCCAAAAACATTCAGTACTTC.

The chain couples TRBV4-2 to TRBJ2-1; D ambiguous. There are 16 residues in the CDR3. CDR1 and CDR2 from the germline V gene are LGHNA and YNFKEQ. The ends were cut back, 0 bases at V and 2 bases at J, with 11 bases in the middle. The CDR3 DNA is TGTGCCAGCAGCCAAGACTCGTCCAGGACCTACAATGAGCAGTTCTTC. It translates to CASSQDSSRTYNEQFF.